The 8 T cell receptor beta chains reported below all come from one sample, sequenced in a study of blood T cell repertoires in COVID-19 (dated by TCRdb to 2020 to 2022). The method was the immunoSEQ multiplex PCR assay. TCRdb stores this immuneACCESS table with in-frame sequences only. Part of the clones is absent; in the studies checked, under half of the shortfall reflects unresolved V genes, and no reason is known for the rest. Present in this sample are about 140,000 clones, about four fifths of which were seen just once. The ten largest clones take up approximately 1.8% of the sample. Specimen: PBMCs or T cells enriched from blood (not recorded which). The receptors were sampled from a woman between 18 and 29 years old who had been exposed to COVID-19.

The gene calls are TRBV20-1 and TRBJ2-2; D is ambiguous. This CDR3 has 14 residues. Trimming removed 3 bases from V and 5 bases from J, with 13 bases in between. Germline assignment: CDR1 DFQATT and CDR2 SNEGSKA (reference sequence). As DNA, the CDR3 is TGCAGTGCTAGTACTCCCTCAAGAACCGGGGAGCTGTTTTTT. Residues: CSASTPSRTGELFF.

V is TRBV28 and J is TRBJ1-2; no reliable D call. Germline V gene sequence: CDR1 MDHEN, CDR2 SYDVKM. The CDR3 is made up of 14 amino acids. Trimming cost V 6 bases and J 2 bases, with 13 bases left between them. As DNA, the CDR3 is TGTGCCAGCAGAGTCGTCCAGGAAAACTATGGCTACACCTTC. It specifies CASRVVQENYGYTF.

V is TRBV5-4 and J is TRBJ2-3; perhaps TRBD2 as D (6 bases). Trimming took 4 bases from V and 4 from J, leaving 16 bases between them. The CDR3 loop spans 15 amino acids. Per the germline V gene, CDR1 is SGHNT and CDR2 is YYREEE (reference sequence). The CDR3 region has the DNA TGTGCCAGCAGCCTTACATCGACTAGACCAGATACGCAGTATTTT. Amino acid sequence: CASSLTSTRPDTQYF.

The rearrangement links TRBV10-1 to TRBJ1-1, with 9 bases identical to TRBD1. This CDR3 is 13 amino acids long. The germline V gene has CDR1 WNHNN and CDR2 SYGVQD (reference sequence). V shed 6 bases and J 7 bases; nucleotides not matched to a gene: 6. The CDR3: CASSALTGGEAFF. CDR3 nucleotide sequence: TGCGCCAGCAGCGCTCTGACAGGGGGTGAAGCTTTCTTT.

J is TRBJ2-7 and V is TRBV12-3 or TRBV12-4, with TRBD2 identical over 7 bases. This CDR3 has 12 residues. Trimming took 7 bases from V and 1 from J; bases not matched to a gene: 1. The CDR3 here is CASTGGSYEQYF. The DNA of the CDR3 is TGTGCCAGCACCGGGGGGTCCTACGAGCAGTACTTC.

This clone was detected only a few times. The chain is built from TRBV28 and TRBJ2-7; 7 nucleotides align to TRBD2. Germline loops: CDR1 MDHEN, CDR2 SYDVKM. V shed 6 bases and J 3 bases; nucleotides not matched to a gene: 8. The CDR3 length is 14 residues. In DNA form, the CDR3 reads TGTGCCAGCAGAACCGGCGGCGGGGGCTACGAGCAGTACTTC. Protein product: CASRTGGGGYEQYF. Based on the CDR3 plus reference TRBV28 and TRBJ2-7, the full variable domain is DVKVTQSSRYLVKRTGEKVFLECVQDMDHENMFWYRQDPGLGLRLIYFSYDVKMKEKGDIPEGYSVSREKKERFSLILESASTNQTSMYLCASRTGGGGYEQYFGPGTRLTVT.

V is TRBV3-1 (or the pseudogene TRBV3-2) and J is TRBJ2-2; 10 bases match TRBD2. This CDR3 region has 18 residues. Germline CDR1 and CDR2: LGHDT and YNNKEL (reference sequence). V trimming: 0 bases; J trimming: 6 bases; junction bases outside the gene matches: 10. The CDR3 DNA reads TGTGCCAGCAGCCAAGATCGAGGGTGGCTAGCGGGAGCCGGGGAGCTGTTTTTT. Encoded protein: CASSQDRGWLAGAGELFF.

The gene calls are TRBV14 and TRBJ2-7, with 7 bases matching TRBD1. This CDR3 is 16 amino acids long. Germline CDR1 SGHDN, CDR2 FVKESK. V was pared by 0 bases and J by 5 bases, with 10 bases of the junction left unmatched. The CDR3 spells CASSQDRATGSHEQYF. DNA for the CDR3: TGTGCCAGCAGCCAAGACCGTGCGACAGGGTCCCACGAGCAGTACTTC.